The source of this TCR beta chain is a study of sequential checkpoint blockade in melanoma. Study-level information: Arm A got nivolumab then ipilimumab; arm B the reverse, 1:1. Around 90 pretreatment tumor DNA samples were TCRβ immunosequenced. Study results and limitations: Mutational load did not correlate with tumor T-cell fraction or clonality.

Libraries were prepared by immunoSEQ multiplex PCR; TCRdb keeps only in-frame clonotypes and omits some of them. The sample has roughly 5,000 clones; roughly 25% are singletons. The treatment here: randomized to nivolumab then ipilimumab (arm A) or the reverse (arm B). DNA-damaging chemotherapy had not been given to any patient beforehand. Germline-derived CDR1 and CDR2 are WSHSY and SAAADI. Between the trimmed V and J ends, which lost 6 bases and 2 bases, there was a span of 4 bases. This CDR3 is built from 12 residues. As to this clone: The target antigen is unknown.

The clonotype was recovered from a human donor with melanoma. This sequence joins TRBV10-2 and TRBJ2-2, with no clear D. The material was tumor tissue (inferred from file names), obtained from a patient given nivolumab and ipilimumab in sequence. CDR3 coding DNA: TGCGCCAGCAGGGACAACACCGGGGAGCTGTTTTTT. Protein product: CASRDNTGELFF.